This record looks at one T cell receptor (beta chain) sequence and its context. Its antigen is still unknown. This CDR3 region has 12 residues. The germline gives CDR1 SEHNR, CDR2 FQNEAQ (reference sequence). V was shortened by 5 bases and J by 6 bases, with 11 bases between the two germline ends. This record belongs to a study of T cells in localized non-small cell lung cancer. Notes on the study in general: Of the tissues analyzed, uninvolved adjacent lung showed maximal T cell clonality, greater than tumor. A median around 55 of the top 100 tumor clones appeared in adjacent lung. Because sequencing included only one region (of the tumor), heterogeneity remains possible.

The repertoire was sequenced with immunoSEQ multiplex PCR; TCRdb's copy has only in-frame clones and lacks some. This table holds tens of thousands of clones, around 84% found once. Specimen: peripheral blood, collected before any cancer treatment. This chain links TRBV7-9 with TRBJ2-7; D is perhaps TRBD2 (6 bases). This receptor was identified in a male donor aged 60 or older with stage II squamous cell lung carcinoma. The CDR3 loop is CASSPGTFEQYF. The CDR3, as DNA: TGTGCCAGCAGCCCCGGGACTTTCGAGCAGTACTTC. Variable domain in full (rest from reference TRBV7-9 and TRBJ2-7): DTGVSQNPRHKITKRGQNVTFRCDPISEHNRLYWYRQTLGQGPEFLTYFQNEAQLEKSRLLSDRFSAERPKGSFSTLEIQRTEQGDSAMYLCASSPGTFEQYFGPGTRLTVT.